Below, one T cell receptor beta chain is given with its context. Its cognate antigen is unknown. One junction end disagrees with the germline gene, perhaps due to a read error. These data come from a study of T cell responses to AZD1222 COVID-19 vaccine. Overall study: Combined were second doses at about 4 or about 12 weeks.

Study-wide points: The span of vaccine-associated CD4 TCRs extended across spike, with dominance at 160-218 and 743-854. Donors were largely white British and mainly female; clonal diversity was possibly underestimated. Baseline testing showed seropositivity in only six or seven AZD1222 recipients.

Clones were sequenced by immunoSEQ multiplex PCR, and TCRdb holds only the in-frame ones, with some missing. The sample carries more than 70,000 clones, about 85% recorded once. This clonotype was sampled from an adult in good health. The sample was peripheral blood, taken on day 0 of AZD1222 vaccination.

CDR3 loop: CASREGRREKLFF. The CDR3 bases are TGTGCCAGCAGAGAAGGGAGGAGAGAAAAACTGTTTTTT. The V gene is TRBV2, the J gene TRBJ1-4, with D unclear. Germline V gene lookup returns CDR1 SNHLY and CDR2 FYNNEI. This CDR3 comprises 13 residues.